The entry below gives a single T cell receptor (beta chain) sequence along with its context. Its antigen is undetermined. Germline values: CDR1 ENHRY, CDR2 SYGVKD. V was clipped by 7 bases and J by 7 bases, with 19 bases between them. CDR3 size: 14 residues. The sample is drawn from a study of cytomegalovirus exposure and HLA in healthy donors. The overall study: Of some 410 genotyped donors, about 80% grouped in the Caucasian-associated ancestry cluster. Study observations and caveats: Most TCR sequences showed up rarely, but some public TCRs showed up in many donors. Accurate prediction of HLA-A and HLA-B alleles (for most subjects) was reportedly achieved from TCR beta sequences.

These donors counted as nominally healthy when sampled, but unrecorded immune exposures were likely. It was with 60 Vbeta and 13 Jbeta primers that the PCR ran. Sequencing was performed with immunoSEQ multiplex PCR; in TCRdb, only in-frame clones are kept and a portion is missing. The sample contains under 150,000 clones, 70% to 85% of which appear only once. The TCR originated in a boy aged 5 to 17 in good health and CMV-seronegative. The V call is TRBV10-3, the J call TRBJ1-2, with TRBD1 as a possible D gene (5 bases). Material for sequencing was PBMCs. The CDR3 sequence is CAITTGADQGGYTF. CDR3 DNA sequence: TGTGCCATCACCACAGGAGCCGATCAGGGTGGCTACACCTTC.